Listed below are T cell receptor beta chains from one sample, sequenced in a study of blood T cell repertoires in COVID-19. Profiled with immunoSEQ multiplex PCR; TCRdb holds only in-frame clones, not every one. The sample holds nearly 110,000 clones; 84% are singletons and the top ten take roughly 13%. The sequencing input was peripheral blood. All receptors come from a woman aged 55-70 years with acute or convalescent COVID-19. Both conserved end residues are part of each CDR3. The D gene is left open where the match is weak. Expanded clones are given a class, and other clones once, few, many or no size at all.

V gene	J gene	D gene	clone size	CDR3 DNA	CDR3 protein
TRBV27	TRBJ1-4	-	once	TGTGCCAGCAGTCCCTGGGGCAGCTCAACTAATGAAAAACTGTTTTTT	CASSPWGSSTNEKLFF
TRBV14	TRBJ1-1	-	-	TGTGCCAGCAGCCCCGAACAACAGAACACTGAAGCTTTCTTT	CASSPEQQNTEAFF
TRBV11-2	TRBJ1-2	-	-	TGTGCCAGCAGCCCTATCAGGTCTGGCTATGGCTACACCTTC	CASSPIRSGYGYTF
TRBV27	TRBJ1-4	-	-	TGTGCCAGCAGTGAGGGTTTCTATGAAAAACTGTTTTTT	CASSEGFYEKLFF
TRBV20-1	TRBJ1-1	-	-	TGCAGTGCTAGTCGTCAGCGAGCGAACACTGAAGCTTTCTTT	CSASRQRANTEAFF
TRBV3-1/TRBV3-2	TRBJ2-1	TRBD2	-	TGTGCCAGCAGCGACGGGACTAGCGGGAGGGCCCCCAATGAGCAGTTCTTC	CASSDGTSGRAPNEQFF
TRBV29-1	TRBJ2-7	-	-	TGCAGCGCCGGTTCGGGTTACGAGCAGTACTTC	CSAGSGYEQYF
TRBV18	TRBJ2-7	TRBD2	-	TGTGCCAGCTCAGCGACTAGCGGGGGTTCCTACGAGCAGTACTTC	CASSATSGGSYEQYF
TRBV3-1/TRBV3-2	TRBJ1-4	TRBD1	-	TGTGCCAGCAGCCTAGGGGGCACTAATGAAAAACTGTTTTTT	CASSLGGTNEKLFF
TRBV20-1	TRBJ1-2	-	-	TGCAGTGCTAGTGCCAGGGCCCACTATGGCTACACCTTC	CSASARAHYGYTF
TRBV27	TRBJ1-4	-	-	TGTGCCAGCAGTTTCCAACAGGTTAATAATGAAAAACTGTTTTTT	CASSFQQVNNEKLFF
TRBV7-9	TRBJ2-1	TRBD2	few	TGTGCCAGCAGCTCCGGGACTAGCCTACATGAGCAGTTCTTC	CASSSGTSLHEQFF
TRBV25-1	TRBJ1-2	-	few	TGTGCCAGCAGTGAATATAAGGGGTCTTGGAATGGCTACACCTTC	CASSEYKGSWNGYTF
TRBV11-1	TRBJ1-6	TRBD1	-	TGTGCCAGCAGTAGCTGGGACAGTAATTCACCCCTCCACTTT	CASSSWDSNSPLHF
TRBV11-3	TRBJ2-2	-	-	TGTGCCAGCAGTCGAACACAGGGCACCGGGGAGCTGTTTTTT	CASSRTQGTGELFF
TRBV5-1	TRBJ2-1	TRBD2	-	TGCGCCAGCAGCTGGACGACTAGCCACTACAATGAGCAGTTCTTC	CASSWTTSHYNEQFF
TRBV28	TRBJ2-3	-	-	TGTGCCAGCACCCCGCGGTCAGATACGCAGTATTTT	CASTPRSDTQYF
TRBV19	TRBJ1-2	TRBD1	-	TGTGCCAGTAGTGGCGGACAGGGGGTCGCCCCTGAATATGGCTACACCTTC	CASSGGQGVAPEYGYTF
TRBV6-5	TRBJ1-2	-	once	TGTGCCAGCAGTTCAGGGGCTGGAAAGGGCTACACCTTC	CASSSGAGKGYTF
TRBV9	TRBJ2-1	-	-	TGTGCCAGCAGTCGGGGTGGCGGCAATGAGCAGTTCTTC	CASSRGGGNEQFF
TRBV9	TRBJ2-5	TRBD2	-	TGTGCCAGCAGCCGCGGGGGGGGAGGCGAGGGAGCGGAGACCCAGTACTTC	CASSRGGGGEGAETQYF
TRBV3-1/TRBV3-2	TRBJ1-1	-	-	TGTGCCAGCAGCCAAGGATTCCGGGAGGAGGCTTTCTTT	CASSQGFREEAFF
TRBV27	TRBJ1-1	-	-	TGTGCCAGCAGTTTAAGGTTCGAGGTCACTGAAGCTTTCTTT	CASSLRFEVTEAFF
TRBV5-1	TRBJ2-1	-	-	TGCGCCAGCAGCTTGGATCCTCTTTCGGGCTACAATGAGCAGTTCTTC	CASSLDPLSGYNEQFF
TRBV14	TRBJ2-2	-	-	TGTGCCAGCAGCCAAGAAGGTCGAGGGATCACCGGGGAGCTGTTTTTT	CASSQEGRGITGELFF
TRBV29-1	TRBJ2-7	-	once	TGCAGCGTCCCCCGGCAGGGCAGCTCCTACGAGCAGTACTTC	CSVPRQGSSYEQYF
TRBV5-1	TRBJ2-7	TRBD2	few	TGCGCCAGCAGCGAACTAGCGGGAGCCCCCTACGAGCAGTACTTC	CASSELAGAPYEQYF
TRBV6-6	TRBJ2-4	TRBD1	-	TGTGCCAGCAGTAGACAGGGTTCGGGCAAAAACATTCAGTACTTC	CASSRQGSGKNIQYF
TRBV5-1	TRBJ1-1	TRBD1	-	TGCGCCAGCAGGCAGCCAGACAGGGGGGCAAACACTGAAGCTTTCTTT	CASRQPDRGANTEAFF
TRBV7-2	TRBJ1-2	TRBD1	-	TGTGCCAGCAGCTTAGTGGGGACAGGGGCCGGCTATGGCTACACCTTC	CASSLVGTGAGYGYTF
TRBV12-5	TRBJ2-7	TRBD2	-	TGTGCTAGTGGTTTGGGCCCGGGGGGGCGCCTAACCTACGAGCAGTACTTC	CASGLGPGGRLTYEQYF
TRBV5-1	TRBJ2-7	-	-	TGCGCCAGCAGCTTGTCGGCGGACTTTCGGAGGGACGAGCAGTACTTC	CASSLSADFRRDEQYF
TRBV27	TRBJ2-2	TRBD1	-	TGTGCCAGCAGCCCAGGGGGCTATGTCGGGGAGCTGTTTTTT	CASSPGGYVGELFF
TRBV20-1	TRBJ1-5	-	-	TGCAGTGCTAGTTTAAGCAATCAGCCCCAGCATTTT	CSASLSNQPQHF
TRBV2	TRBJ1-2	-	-	TGTGCCAGCAGCTTGGGTGGGCTCCCTCAAGGCTACACCTTC	CASSLGGLPQGYTF
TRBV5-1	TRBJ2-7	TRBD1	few	TGCGCCAGCAGCTCGGGACAGGGGGCCTACGAGCAGTACTTC	CASSSGQGAYEQYF
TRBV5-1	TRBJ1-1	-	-	TGCGCCAGCAGCCGAACAAACACTGAAGCTTTCTTT	CASSRTNTEAFF
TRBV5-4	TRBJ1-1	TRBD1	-	TGTGCCAGCAGCTTGGCAGGGGGTGGAAACACTGAAGCTTTCTTT	CASSLAGGGNTEAFF
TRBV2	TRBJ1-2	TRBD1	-	TGTGCCAGCTACCGGACAGGGAAAAACTATGGCTACACCTTC	CASYRTGKNYGYTF
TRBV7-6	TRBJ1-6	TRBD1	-	TGTGCCAGCAGCCCACGGACAGGGAGCTCCTATAATTCACCCCTCCACTTT	CASSPRTGSSYNSPLHF
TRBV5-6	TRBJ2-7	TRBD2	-	TGTGCCAGCAGCCCCTGGACTAGCGGGGGGGCCGGGCAGTACTTC	CASSPWTSGGAGQYF